This TCR beta chain was captured in a study of cytomegalovirus exposure and HLA in healthy donors. In this sample, this clone turned up a few times. Its specificity is not known. Overall study results and limits: As a later analysis showed, several of the most significant clusters appeared to be linked to common viral pathogens.

Primers: 60 Vbeta forward and 13 Jbeta reverse. Some clones are missing from TCRdb's copy, which holds only in-frame ones; the method was immunoSEQ multiplex PCR. The sample shows some 250,000 clones, 70% to 90% of them seen only once. This CDR3 has 16 amino acids. V lost 2 bases and J 0 bases, leaving 11 bases between the germline ends. Germline V gives CDR1 MNHNY, CDR2 SVGAGI (reference sequence). The sequenced sample consisted of PBMCs. The sequence came from a woman aged 55-70 years in good health and CMV-seropositive. The chain couples TRBV6-6 to TRBJ1-3; no reliable D call. CDR3 in DNA: TGTGCCAGCAGTTACGCAACCGCCGGCTCTGGAAACACCATATATTTT. Translation gives CASSYATAGSGNTIYF.